The 27 T cell receptor beta chains reported below all come from one sample, sequenced in a study of T cells in women clearing cervical HPV infection. TCRdb's copy holds only in-frame clones and misses some; the assay was immunoSEQ multiplex PCR. In all, the sample yields fewer than 35,000 clones. Sequenced material: blood buffy coat. The receptors come from a woman aged 18-69 years with a cervical HPV16 infection that either progressed to CIN3+ or cleared (not recorded which).

Notes on this clone: The CDR3 end is not reached by the read, which stops 3 residues before it; the germline J gene fills it in. The genes are TRBV10-3 and TRBJ2-3; TRBD2 agrees at 14 bases. The CDR3 loop spans 18 amino acids. V lost 4 bases, J lost 3 bases, and 9 bases stayed unmatched. Germline assignment: CDR1 ENHRY and CDR2 SYGVKD. The CDR3 here is CAISGGTSGSEITDTQYF. The sequenced part of the CDR3 DNA is TGTGCCATCAGTGGTGGGACTAGCGGGAGTGAGATAACAGATACG.

As regards this clone: The read halts 3 residues ahead of the CDR3 end, with the missing end drawn from the germline J gene. This CDR3 is also generated by other DNA sequences in the sample. The rearrangement uses TRBV2 and TRBJ1-1; D remains unclear. The germline V gene encodes CDR1 SNHLY and CDR2 FYNNEI. CDR3 length: 13 residues. The V end was cut by 6 bases, the J end by 1 base, with 9 bases between. The CDR3 DNA, read in part, is TGTGCCAGCAGCGCTAATGCGAACACTGAA. It yields the protein CASSANANTE. The whole CDR3 protein reads CASSANANTEAFF.

As regards this clone: The read gets to within 3 residues of the CDR3 end, and the germline J gene fills in the rest. The chain joins TRBV5-1 to TRBJ1-1; no reliable D call. Germline CDR1 and CDR2: SGHRS and YFSETQ. V shed 0 bases and J shed 1 base, with 13 bases lying between them. CDR3 length equals 16 residues. CDR3 amino acids: CASSLDYRHWNTEAFF. Partial CDR3 DNA: TGCGCCAGCAGCTTGGATTATCGACATTGGAACACTGAA.

Concerning this clone itself: The CDR3 end lies 3 residues beyond the end of the read and is filled in from the germline J gene. The chain links TRBV5-1 to TRBJ1-2; possibly TRBD1 for D (6 bases). The CDR3 runs 15 residues. Per the germline V gene, CDR1 is SGHRS and CDR2 is YFSETQ. Trimming pared 4 bases from V and 5 bases from J, leaving 18 bases between. The CDR3 sequence: CASSRDRTALYGYTF. The sequenced CDR3 bases are TGCGCCAGCAGCAGGGATAGGACAGCCCTGTATGGC. The full variable domain, its missing parts supplied by reference TRBV5-1 and TRBJ1-2, is KAGVTQTPRYLIKTRGQQVTLSCSPISGHRSVSWYQQTPGQGLQFLFEYFSETQRNKGNFPGRFSGRQFSNSRSEMNVSTLELGDSALYLCASSRDRTALYGYTFGSGTRLTVV.

Of note for this clone: Read sequence stops 3 residues before the CDR3 end, and the germline J gene provides the missing end. J is TRBJ2-5 and V is TRBV10-3; 11 positions match TRBD1. V trimming: 6 bases; J trimming: 4 bases; junction bases outside the gene matches: 7. Germline V gene lookup returns CDR1 ENHRY and CDR2 SYGVKD. The CDR3 is 15 residues long. Incomplete CDR3 DNA: TGTGCCATCAGACCGGACAGGGGGCTCATAGAGACC. Translation: CAIRPDRGLIET. The CDR3 as a whole reads CAIRPDRGLIETQYF.

Details on this clone: Sequencing ends 3 residues short of the CDR3 end; the germline J gene provides the rest. The chain is built from TRBV19 and TRBJ2-1, with 8 bases lining up with TRBD2. This CDR3 region has 14 residues. The V gene's germline CDR1 is LNHDA and CDR2 SQIVND (reference sequence). The V segment lost 8 bases and the J segment 6 bases; nucleotides outside the gene matches: 9. CDR3 bases read: TGTGCCAGTCGAGCGGGGGTGAGCGGCAATGAG. Translation: CASRAGVSGNE. The full CDR3 protein is CASRAGVSGNEQFF.

To note about this clone: One end of the junction does not line up with germline, which may come from a read error. The read ends 3 residues before the CDR3 terminus; that terminus is restored from the germline J gene. The chain recombines TRBV18 with TRBJ2-7; D might be TRBD1 (6 bases). Per germline, CDR1 KGHSH and CDR2 LQKENI. The CDR3 is 14 amino acids. The CDR3 loop reads CARSPAQGSYEQYF. CDR3 DNA (partial): TGTGCCCGCTCACCGGCACAGGGATCCTACGAG.

Incomplete CDR3 DNA: TGTGCCAGCAGTGACAGGGTCGAGTACGGC. This translates into CASSDRVEYG. The CDR3 as a whole reads CASSDRVEYGYTF. The V and J genes are TRBV2 and TRBJ1-2, with D tentatively TRBD1 (5 bases). The CDR3 extends 3 residues past the end of the read, so its final part is completed from the germline J gene. CDR3 length: 13 amino acids. Germline lookup yields CDR1 SNHLY and CDR2 FYNNEI. Full variable domain (missing parts from reference TRBV2 and TRBJ1-2): EPEVTQTPSHQVTQMGQEVILRCVPISNHLYFYWYRQILGQKVEFLVSFYNNEISEKSEIFDDQFSVERPDGSNFTLKIRSTKLEDSAMYFCASSDRVEYGYTFGSGTRLTVV.

Details on this clone: The read terminates 3 residues before the CDR3 end, so the remaining end is supplied by the germline J gene. The chain is built from TRBV18 and TRBJ2-7; 9 positions agree with TRBD1. CDR3 length: 13 residues. Germline loops: CDR1 KGHSH, CDR2 LQKENI. Germline trimming cut 4 bases from V and 4 bases from J; bases unmatched to any gene: 2. CDR3 protein: CASSRDREYEQYF. Partial CDR3 DNA: TGTGCCAGCTCACGGGACAGGGAATACGAG.

In the case of this clone: The CDR3 is cut off 3 residues early in the read; its end comes from the germline J gene. This chain uses TRBV19 with TRBJ2-2; TRBD1 matches at 7 bases. Germline CDR1 LNHDA, CDR2 SQIVND (reference sequence). With V trimmed by 1 base and J by 2 bases, 4 bases remained unmatched. This CDR3 has 16 residues. The CDR3: CASSIGTGLNTGELFF. CDR3 DNA (partial): TGTGCCAGTAGTATAGGGACAGGCCTTAACACCGGGGAG. Together with reference TRBV19 and TRBJ2-2, the CDR3 gives the full variable domain: DGGITQSPKYLFRKEGQNVTLSCEQNLNHDAMYWYRQDPGQGLRLIYYSQIVNDFQKGDIAEGYSVSREKKESFPLTVTSAQKNPTAFYLCASSIGTGLNTGELFFGEGSRLTVL.

Comment on this clone: The CDR3 extends 3 residues past the end of the read, so its final part is completed from the germline J gene. The chain carries TRBV18 and TRBJ1-1; tentative D call: TRBD1 (6 bases). CDR1 is KGHSH, CDR2 LQKENI, per germline. Between the trimmed V and J ends, which lost 3 bases and 0 bases, there was a span of 11 bases. This CDR3 is 15 amino acids long. The CDR3 reads CASSPPGQLNTEAFF. Incomplete CDR3 DNA: TGTGCCAGCTCACCCCCAGGACAGCTGAACACTGAA.

Details on this clone: An end of the junction does not agree with germline; a read error may underlie this. The read halts 3 residues ahead of the CDR3 end, with the missing end drawn from the germline J gene. V gene TRBV7-7 combines with J gene TRBJ1-2; D not resolved. Germline-derived CDR1 and CDR2 are SSHAT and FNYEAQ (reference sequence). The length of the CDR3 is 16 residues. CDR3 loop: CASSLAHDGSNYGYTF. The covered CDR3 bases are TGTGCTAGCAGCTTAGCTCATGACGGGTCTAACTATGGC. Drawing the rest from reference TRBV7-7 and TRBJ1-2, the complete variable domain is GAGVSQSPRYKVTKRGQDVTLRCDPISSHATLYWYQQALGQGPEFLTYFNYEAQPDKSGLPSDRFSAERPEGSISTLTIQRTEQRDSAMYRCASSLAHDGSNYGYTFGSGTRLTVV.

As to this clone: The observed sequence ends 3 residues before the CDR3 terminus, with the missing tail filled in from the germline J gene. V usage is TRBV7-2 and J usage is TRBJ2-1, with D perhaps being TRBD1 or TRBD2 (5 bases each). The CDR3 runs to 14 residues. Trimming removed 8 bases from V and 2 bases from J, with 13 bases in between. Germline-derived CDR1 and CDR2 are SGHTA and FQGNSA. The CDR3 protein is CASFGRQPYNEQFF. CDR3 bases read: TGTGCCAGCTTTGGGAGACAGCCCTACAATGAG.

As regards this clone: The read ends 3 residues early relative to the CDR3; the germline J gene fills the gap. The genes are TRBV12-3 or TRBV12-4 and TRBJ2-5, with TRBD2 matching 8 bases. Unmatched junction bases numbered 15, after V lost 4 bases and J lost 5 bases. This CDR3 contains 17 residues. CDR3 DNA, as far as it was read: TGTGCCAGCAGTTGCGGGTATTCACGGGAGGGCAGCGAGACC. Its protein is CASSCGYSREGSET. The full-length CDR3 reads as CASSCGYSREGSETQYF.

Regarding this clone: The CDR3 end is not reached by the read, which stops 3 residues before it; the germline J gene fills it in. V usage is TRBV5-5 and J usage is TRBJ1-2; unclear D gene. The CDR3 contains 13 residues. Germline V CDR1 and CDR2: SGHKS, YYEKEE (reference sequence). V was trimmed by 1 base and J by 4 bases, leaving 8 bases between them. CDR3 amino acids: CASSLRSGYGYTF. The DNA read from the CDR3 is TGTGCCAGCAGCTTGAGGTCGGGCTATGGC.

A note on this clone: The read falls 3 residues short of the CDR3 end, and the missing part is taken from the germline J gene. The chain combines TRBV2 with TRBJ2-7; 16 bases line up with TRBD2. In germline, CDR1 is SNHLY, CDR2 FYNNEI. The CDR3 has 16 amino acids. J gave up 6 bases and V 6 bases, and 8 bases lay outside the gene matches. Partial CDR3 DNA: TGTGCCAGCAGCGCTCCGGGACTAGCGGGAGGGCTCGAG. Translated, it gives CASSAPGLAGGLE. The entire CDR3 reads CASSAPGLAGGLEQYF.

As concerns this clone: From the germline J gene comes the end of the CDR3, since the read stops 3 residues before it. V and J are TRBV10-3 and TRBJ1-1; D possibly corresponds to TRBD1 (6 bases). Per the germline V gene, CDR1 is ENHRY and CDR2 is SYGVKD. V was pared by 5 bases and J by 1 base, with 11 bases between. The CDR3 runs to 14 residues. CDR3 DNA (partial): TGTGCCATCAGTTCACAGGGATCGAACACTGAA. Translated, it gives CAISSQGSNTE. The entire CDR3 reads CAISSQGSNTEAFF.

Concerning this clone itself: The read ends 3 residues before the CDR3 terminus; that terminus is restored from the germline J gene. The J gene is TRBJ2-5, the V gene TRBV12-3 or TRBV12-4; unclear D gene. The CDR3 extends over 15 amino acids. Trimming stripped 3 bases from V and 1 base from J, with 12 bases between. The sequenced part of the CDR3 DNA is TGTGCCAGCAGTTTTCCTTCCCTAGGCCAAGAGACC. Protein product: CASSFPSLGQET. The full CDR3 reads CASSFPSLGQETQYF.

A note on this clone: From the germline J gene comes the end of the CDR3, since the read stops 3 residues before it. This sequence joins TRBV19 and TRBJ2-1, with 9 positions matching TRBD2. Losses at the gene ends were 5 bases for V and 5 bases for J; bases not matched to a gene: 10. Per germline, CDR1 LNHDA and CDR2 SQIVND (reference sequence). The CDR3 loop spans 16 amino acids. The CDR3 loop reads CASSVFLGLANNEQFF. The CDR3 DNA, read in part, is TGTGCCAGTAGTGTTTTTTTGGGACTAGCTAACAATGAG.

Regarding this clone: The CDR3 end lies 3 residues beyond the end of the read and is filled in from the germline J gene. V and J are TRBV20-1 and TRBJ2-1; 10 bases line up with TRBD2. Looked up from germline, CDR1 is DFQATT and CDR2 is SNEGSKA (reference sequence). The CDR3 has 15 amino acids. V trimming: 3 bases; J trimming: 7 bases; junction bases outside the gene matches: 9. Incomplete CDR3 DNA: TGCAGTGCTAGGGCCAATAGCGGGAGGTGGAATGAG. This sequence encodes CSARANSGRWNE. The complete CDR3 sequence is CSARANSGRWNEQFF.

Remarks on this clone: The read terminates 3 residues ahead of where the CDR3 ends, so the germline J gene completes it. The chain links TRBV7-9 to TRBJ1-2; 8 bases map to TRBD1. Looked up from germline, CDR1 is SEHNR and CDR2 is FQNEAQ (reference sequence). The V and J ends lost 1 base and 6 bases, in that order; junction bases with no gene match: 7. This CDR3 is built from 15 residues. The CDR3 reads CASSLVAQGAHGYTF. The CDR3 bases that were read are TGTGCCAGCAGCTTAGTCGCGCAGGGGGCTCATGGC. The full variable domain, in which reference TRBV7-9 and TRBJ1-2 provide the parts outside the CDR3, is DTGVSQNPRHKITKRGQNVTFRCDPISEHNRLYWYRQTLGQGPEFLTYFQNEAQLEKSRLLSDRFSAERPKGSFSTLEIQRTEQGDSAMYLCASSLVAQGAHGYTFGSGTRLTVV.

A note on this clone: The CDR3 end falls 3 residues outside the read, so it is completed with the germline J gene. The genes are TRBV19 and TRBJ2-1; 10 positions agree with TRBD2. Germline-derived CDR1 and CDR2 are LNHDA and SQIVND (reference sequence). V lost 6 bases and J lost 8; bases outside the gene matches: 10. The CDR3 extends over 15 amino acids. CDR3 bases read: TGTGCCAGTAGCAGCGGGAGGGCTGATAGCTATGAG. Residues: CASSSGRADSYE. The whole CDR3 sequence is CASSSGRADSYEQFF.

Remarks on this clone: The read falls 3 residues short of the CDR3 end, and the missing part is taken from the germline J gene. This chain uses TRBV13 with TRBJ2-1; 11 bases are shared with TRBD2. The CDR3 consists of 15 residues. Germline V gene lookup returns CDR1 PRHDT and CDR2 FYEKMQ (reference sequence). V shed 5 bases, J shed 4 bases, and the junction held 4 bases outside the gene matches. The CDR3 here is CASSNSGGGYNEQFF. The sequenced part of the CDR3 DNA is TGTGCCAGCAGCAATAGCGGGGGGGGTTACAATGAG.

A remark on this clone: The read stops 3 residues short of the end of the CDR3; the missing end is completed from the germline J gene. The identical CDR3 is also encoded by other nucleotide sequences in the sample. The V gene is TRBV2, the J gene TRBJ1-1, with D perhaps TRBD1 (5 bases). Germline V gene sequence: CDR1 SNHLY, CDR2 FYNNEI. This CDR3 region has 14 residues. The CDR3 DNA, read in part, is TGTGCCAGCAGTGAAGGAGGGGCGGGGGGTTTA. Its protein product is CASSEGGAGGL. The entire CDR3 protein is CASSEGGAGGLAFF.

Concerning this clone itself: The CDR3 goes on 3 residues after the read ends, and that part is filled in from the germline J gene. This same CDR3 is encoded by further DNA sequences in the sample. The chain uses TRBV30 and TRBJ1-3; the D gene is possibly TRBD1 (5 bases). The germline V gene encodes CDR1 GTSNPN and CDR2 SVGIG (reference sequence). The CDR3 sequence is 13 residues long. Incomplete CDR3 DNA: TGTGCCTGGAGTCCCAGGGAGGGAGGCACT. Protein: CAWSPREGGT. The CDR3 reads in full as CAWSPREGGTIYF.

In the case of this clone: The CDR3 is cut off 3 residues early in the read; its end comes from the germline J gene. J is TRBJ1-3 and V is TRBV5-6; possible D gene TRBD1, 5 bases. Trimming left V 4 bases short and J 4 bases short, with 9 bases between. This CDR3 is built from 13 residues. CDR1 is SGHDT and CDR2 is YYEEEE in the germline V gene. The DNA read from the CDR3 is TGTGCCAGCAGCCAATACAGGGGAAACACC. This encodes CASSQYRGNT. The full CDR3 protein is CASSQYRGNTIYF.

With respect to this clone: The read ends 3 residues shy of where the CDR3 ends; the end is completed using the germline J gene. J is TRBJ1-3 and V is TRBV2; D is perhaps TRBD1 (6 bases). The CDR3 has 14 residues. The germline V gene encodes CDR1 SNHLY and CDR2 FYNNEI. V was clipped by 4 bases and J by 2 bases, with 9 bases between them. CDR3 DNA (partial): TGTGCCAGCAGTGTACAGGGAGCTGGAAACACC. Residues: CASSVQGAGNT. The complete CDR3 reads CASSVQGAGNTIYF.